What follows describes a single TCR beta chain. TCRdb keeps only in-frame clones here, not all; method: immunoSEQ multiplex PCR. Of about 310,000 clones listed, around 87% are singletons. The data are from a study of blood T cell repertoires in COVID-19. Germline V lookup: CDR1 SGHTA, CDR2 FQGNSA. This CDR3 region has 17 residues. The V and J ends lost 1 base and 10 bases, in that order; junction bases with no gene match: 11. The rearrangement uses TRBV7-2 and TRBJ1-6, with 9 bases aligning to TRBD1. Sequenced: peripheral blood. This TCR came from a woman between 50 and 59 years old who had recovered from COVID-19. CDR3 loop: CASSLERPGQGGSPLHF. Written as DNA, the CDR3 is TGTGCCAGCAGCTTAGAGCGCCCGGGACAGGGTGGCTCACCCCTCCACTTT.